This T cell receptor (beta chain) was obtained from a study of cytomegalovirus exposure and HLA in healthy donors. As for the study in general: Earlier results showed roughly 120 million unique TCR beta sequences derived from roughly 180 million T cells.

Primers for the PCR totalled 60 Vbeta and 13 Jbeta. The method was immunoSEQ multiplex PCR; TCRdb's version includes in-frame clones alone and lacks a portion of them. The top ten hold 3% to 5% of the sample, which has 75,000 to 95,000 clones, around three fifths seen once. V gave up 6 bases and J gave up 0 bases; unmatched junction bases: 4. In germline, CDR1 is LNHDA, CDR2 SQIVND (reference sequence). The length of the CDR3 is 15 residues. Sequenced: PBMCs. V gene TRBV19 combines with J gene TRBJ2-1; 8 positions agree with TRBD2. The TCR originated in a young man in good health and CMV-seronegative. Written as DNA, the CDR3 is TGTGCCAGTAGCCCGGGGGGGTCCTCCTACAATGAGCAGTTCTTC. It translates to CASSPGGSSYNEQFF. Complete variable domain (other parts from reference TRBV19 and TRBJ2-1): DGGITQSPKYLFRKEGQNVTLSCEQNLNHDAMYWYRQDPGQGLRLIYYSQIVNDFQKGDIAEGYSVSREKKESFPLTVTSAQKNPTAFYLCASSPGGSSYNEQFFGPGTRLTVL.